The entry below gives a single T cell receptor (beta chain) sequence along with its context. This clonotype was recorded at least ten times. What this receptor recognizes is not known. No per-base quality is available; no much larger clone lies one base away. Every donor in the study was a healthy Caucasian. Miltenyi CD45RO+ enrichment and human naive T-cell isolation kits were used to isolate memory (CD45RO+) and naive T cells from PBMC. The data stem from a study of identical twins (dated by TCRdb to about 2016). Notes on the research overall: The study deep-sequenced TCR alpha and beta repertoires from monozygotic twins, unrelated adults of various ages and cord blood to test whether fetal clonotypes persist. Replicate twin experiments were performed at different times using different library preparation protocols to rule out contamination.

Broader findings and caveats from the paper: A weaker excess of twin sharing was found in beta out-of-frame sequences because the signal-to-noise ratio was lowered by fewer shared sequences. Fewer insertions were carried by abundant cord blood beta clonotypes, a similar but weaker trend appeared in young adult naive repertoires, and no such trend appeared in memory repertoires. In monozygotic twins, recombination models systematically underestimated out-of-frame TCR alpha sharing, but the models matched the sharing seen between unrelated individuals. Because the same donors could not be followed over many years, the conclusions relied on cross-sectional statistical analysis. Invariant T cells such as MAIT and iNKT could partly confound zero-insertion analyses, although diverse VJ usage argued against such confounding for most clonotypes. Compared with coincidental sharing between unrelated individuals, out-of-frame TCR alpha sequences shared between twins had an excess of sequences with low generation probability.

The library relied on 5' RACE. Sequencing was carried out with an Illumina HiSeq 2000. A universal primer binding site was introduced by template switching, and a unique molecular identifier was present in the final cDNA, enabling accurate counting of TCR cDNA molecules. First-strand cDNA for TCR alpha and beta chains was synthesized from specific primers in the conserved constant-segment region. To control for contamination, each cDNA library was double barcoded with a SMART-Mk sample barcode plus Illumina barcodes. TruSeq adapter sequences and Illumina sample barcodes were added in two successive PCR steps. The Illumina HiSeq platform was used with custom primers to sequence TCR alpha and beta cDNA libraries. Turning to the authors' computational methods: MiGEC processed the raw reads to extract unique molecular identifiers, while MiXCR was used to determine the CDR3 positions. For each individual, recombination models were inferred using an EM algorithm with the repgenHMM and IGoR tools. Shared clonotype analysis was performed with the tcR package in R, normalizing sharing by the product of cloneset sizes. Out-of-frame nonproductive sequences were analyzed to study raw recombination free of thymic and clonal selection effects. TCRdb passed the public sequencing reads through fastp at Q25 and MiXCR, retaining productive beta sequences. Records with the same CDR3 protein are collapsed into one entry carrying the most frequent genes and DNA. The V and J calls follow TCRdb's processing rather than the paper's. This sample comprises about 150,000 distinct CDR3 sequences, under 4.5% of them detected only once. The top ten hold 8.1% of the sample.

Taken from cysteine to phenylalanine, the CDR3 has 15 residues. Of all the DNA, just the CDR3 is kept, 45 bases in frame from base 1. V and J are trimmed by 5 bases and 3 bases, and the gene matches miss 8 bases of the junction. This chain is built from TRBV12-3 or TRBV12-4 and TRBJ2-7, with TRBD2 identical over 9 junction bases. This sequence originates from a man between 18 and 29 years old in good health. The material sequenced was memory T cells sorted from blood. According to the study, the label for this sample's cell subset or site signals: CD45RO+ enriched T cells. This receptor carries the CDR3 CASSRSAGGFYEQYF. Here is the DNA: TGTGCCAGCAGTCGGTCAGCGGGAGGTTTCTACGAGCAGTACTTC.